This T cell receptor beta chain was captured by sequencing in a study of CD8+CD57+ T cells in acquired aplastic anemia. The overall study: The study obtained an average of 3.2 ug of DNA from sorted CD4+ and CD8+ cells. Among healthy donors, CD4+ cells averaged approximately 10 million reads. Study results and caveats: Between the patient and control groups, CD8+ Simpson's diversity did not differ significantly.

The CDR3 runs to 15 residues. Germline V gene data show CDR1 as SGHRS and CDR2 as YFSETQ. V dropped 1 base and J dropped 0; count of bases not matched to a gene: 0. This clonotype has a count of ten or more. Antigen: not known. Genomic DNA acted as the template from which TCR beta VDJ combination and CDR3 sequence profiling were carried out. TCRdb re-called the reads through MiXCR, storing one row per CDR3 protein. The table records 130,000 or so distinct CDR3 sequences, around two fifths of them present only once. The receptor was derived from a human donor in good health, serving as a control. This chain joins TRBV5-1 and TRBJ2-1; 8 bases are shared with TRBD1. Material for sequencing was sorted CD4+, CD8+, or CD8+CD57+ T cells (not recorded which) from PBMCs. The CDR3, as DNA: TGCGCCAGCAGCTTGACAGGGGGCTCCTACAATGAGCAGTTCTTC. Its translation is CASSLTGGSYNEQFF.